One T cell receptor (beta chain) is described in this entry. Its antigen remains unknown. The CDR3 contains 13 residues. J gave up 6 bases and V 2 bases, and 2 bases lay outside the gene matches. From germline, CDR1 is KGHSH and CDR2 LQKENI. Both 60 Vbeta primers and 13 Jbeta primers went into the PCR. The method was immunoSEQ multiplex PCR; TCRdb's version includes in-frame clones alone and lacks a portion of them. The sample has a few hundred thousand clones, 65% to 80% seen once. This sample is part of a study of cytomegalovirus exposure and HLA in healthy donors. Study-wide results and limits: At a 0.05 false discovery rate, a later analysis found 18,000 or so TCR beta sequences to be associated with HLA alleles. In an earlier analysis, in roughly 580 donors, most V segments appeared productive either ~90% or ~30% of the time. Later analysis revealed greater clonal expansion in HLA-associated TCR beta chains than in equally common others.

The receptor was derived from a man aged 40-50 years in good health and CMV-seronegative. The sequenced material came from PBMCs. The genes are TRBV18 and TRBJ1-1; 8 bases fit TRBD1. The CDR3 DNA reads TGTGCCAGCTCACCAACAGGGGGGGCTGAAGCTTTCTTT. Its protein is CASSPTGGAEAFF.